Listed below are T cell receptor beta chains from one sample, sequenced in a study of T cells after yellow fever vaccination. TCRdb redid the calling of the 5' RACE reads with MiXCR, one entry per CDR3 protein. This repertoire shows a few hundred thousand distinct CDR3 sequences, less than 3.5% found once; its top ten account for 3.2%. The specimen was CD4+ T cells sorted from PBMCs, collected 10 days after the yellow fever booster vaccination. These TCRs come from a man in his late teens or twenties who received the YFV17D yellow fever vaccine. Both conserved end residues are part of each CDR3. A D gene is named only where the DNA matches it firmly. Size is omitted from some rows. Given values are once, few, many or a class for expanded clones.

D gene	V gene	clone size	J gene	CDR3 DNA	CDR3 protein
NA	TRBV7-3	many	TRBJ2-1	TGTGCCAGCAGTCTTATTGGCCTGGGGGAGCAGTTCTTC	CASSLIGLGEQFF
TRBD1	TRBV27	few	TRBJ2-7	TGTGCCAGCAGTTTGGACAGTCCGGGACAGGGAAACGAGCAGTACTTC	CASSLDSPGQGNEQYF
NA	TRBV7-2	few	TRBJ2-1	TGTGCCAGCAGCTTTTATAACTCGGACGGGTTCTTC	CASSFYNSDGFF
NA	TRBV6-2/TRBV6-3	few	TRBJ1-1	TGTGCCAGCACCCAGCTGGGGGTCGAAGCTTTCTTT	CASTQLGVEAFF
TRBD2	TRBV5-5	many	TRBJ2-3	TGTGCCAGCAGCCTCGATTTGGGAGGGAGGGATACGCAGTATTTT	CASSLDLGGRDTQYF
NA	TRBV7-6	many	TRBJ2-7	TGTGCCAGCAGCAGACAGACCGGGACCTACGAGCAGTACTTC	CASSRQTGTYEQYF
NA	TRBV19	NA	TRBJ2-5	TGTGCCAGTAGTATGCAGGGGCGTCAAGAGACCCAGTACTTC	CASSMQGRQETQYF
NA	TRBV11-3	many	TRBJ2-3	TGTGCCAGCAGCTCCAGGGAAGGGGGCACAGATACGCAGTATTTT	CASSSREGGTDTQYF
NA	TRBV20-1	many	TRBJ1-1	TGCAGTGCTAGAGATACCGACACGGCTAACACTGAAGCTTTCTTT	CSARDTDTANTEAFF
NA	TRBV7-2	many	TRBJ2-2	TGTGCCAGCAGCTTAGCCACAGGGAACGGGGAGCTGTTTTTT	CASSLATGNGELFF
NA	TRBV29-1	many	TRBJ2-3	TGCAGCGCACGGACACTTTGGAGCACAGATACGCAGTATTTT	CSARTLWSTDTQYF
NA	TRBV2	many	TRBJ2-2	TGTGCCAGCAGGGGAGGCCGGAACACCGGGGAGCTGTTTTTT	CASRGGRNTGELFF
TRBD2	TRBV20-1	few	TRBJ2-1	TGCAGTGCCGACTCACTAGCGGGGGTTGAGCAGTTCTTC	CSADSLAGVEQFF
TRBD2	TRBV4-1	NA	TRBJ2-1	TGCGCCAGCAGCCAAGGGCTCGGGGGGTTCAATGAGCAGTTCTTC	CASSQGLGGFNEQFF
NA	TRBV7-9	few	TRBJ2-6	TGTGCCAGCAGCTCCACGTATATCTGGACTGGAGACTCTGGGGCCAACGTCCTGACTTTC	CASSSTYIWTGDSGANVLTF
NA	TRBV7-9	few	TRBJ2-4	TGTGCCAGCAGCTTGGGGACGTTGAACATTCAGTACTTC	CASSLGTLNIQYF